Listed here are 12 T cell receptor beta chains from one sample, sequenced in a study of OX40 agonist ivuxolimab in advanced cancers. The assay was immunoSEQ multiplex PCR, and TCRdb's table has in-frame clones only and misses some. Among about 28,000 clones listed, approximately 84% were seen once. The sequenced sample was CD4+ or CD8+ T cells sorted from blood, obtained in a trial of the OX40 agonist ivuxolimab. The receptors here all came from an adult with an advanced solid tumor such as melanoma, head and neck, liver or kidney cancer.

CDR3: CASSQDHRGRNTEAFF. The CDR3 nucleotides are TGTGCCAGCAGCCAAGACCACAGGGGGAGGAACACTGAAGCTTTCTTT. The chain recombines TRBV4-2 with TRBJ1-1; 8 nucleotides agree with TRBD1. The CDR3 totals 16 residues. CDR1 and CDR2 from the germline V gene are LGHNA and YNFKEQ. With V trimmed by 0 bases and J by 1 base, 4 bases remained unmatched.

A note on this clone: The same CDR3 arises from other DNA sequences in this sample as well. The rearrangement joins TRBV10-3 to TRBJ2-7, with D perhaps being TRBD1 or TRBD2 (5 bases each). The V and J ends lost 6 bases and 0 bases respectively, with 12 bases between them. The CDR3 runs to 14 residues. In germline, CDR1 is ENHRY, CDR2 SYGVKD. As DNA, the CDR3 is TGTGCCATCAGCGAAGGTGGGGGCTCCTACGAGCAGTACTTC. Translated: CAISEGGGSYEQYF.

The chain employs TRBV9 and TRBJ2-7; 7 nucleotides align to TRBD2. From germline, CDR1 is SGDLS and CDR2 YYNGEE. V shed 0 bases, J shed 4 bases, and the junction held 7 bases outside the gene matches. This CDR3 has 15 amino acids. This chain's CDR3 is CASSVAGGPGYEQYF. In nucleotides, the CDR3 is TGTGCCAGCAGCGTAGCGGGAGGCCCGGGGTACGAGCAGTACTTC. The variable domain in full, completed from reference TRBV9 and TRBJ2-7, reads DSGVTQTPKHLITATGQRVTLRCSPRSGDLSVYWYQQSLDQGLQFLIQYYNGEERAKGNILERFSAQQFPDLHSELNLSSLELGDSALYFCASSVAGGPGYEQYFGPGTRLTVT.

The chain recombines TRBV10-3 with TRBJ2-1; TRBD2 agrees at 12 bases. CDR3 length: 13 amino acids. After removal of 10 bases from V and 7 bases from J, the junction contained 5 bases not matched to a gene. Germline CDR1 is ENHRY and CDR2 is SYGVKD. Here the CDR3 reads CASRLAGDNEQFF. The DNA of the CDR3 is TGTGCCAGCAGACTAGCGGGGGATAATGAGCAGTTCTTC.

The gene calls are TRBV13 and TRBJ2-7, with 8 bases matching TRBD1. The CDR3 runs to 15 residues. Germline V gene sequence: CDR1 PRHDT, CDR2 FYEKMQ (reference sequence). V was pared by 6 bases and J by 6 bases, with 13 bases of the junction left unmatched. CDR3 sequence reads: CASSLGRTGIPEQYF. In DNA form, the CDR3 reads TGTGCCAGCAGTCTAGGCCGGACAGGGATACCCGAGCAGTACTTC.

CDR3 protein: CASSSGTGRLLEQYF. For the CDR3, the DNA is TGTGCCAGCAGCTCCGGGACAGGGCGTTTGTTGGAGCAGTACTTC. V gene TRBV7-9 combines with J gene TRBJ2-5; 9 bases line up with TRBD1. This CDR3 contains 15 residues. Germline V gene data show CDR1 as SEHNR and CDR2 as FQNEAQ (reference sequence). J lost 11 bases, V lost 4 bases, and 14 bases had no gene match.

The chain carries TRBV27 and TRBJ1-5; D not resolved. This CDR3 region has 13 residues. The germline V gene has CDR1 MNHEY and CDR2 SMNVEV (reference sequence). Deletions cut 0 bases from V and 5 bases from J, with 5 bases between. CDR3 coding DNA: TGTGCCAGCAGTTTATCGGGTTATCAGCCCCAGCATTTT. It yields the protein CASSLSGYQPQHF.

V and J are TRBV6-5 and TRBJ2-2, with no clear D. Germline CDR1 MNHEY, CDR2 SVGAGI. The CDR3 extends over 16 amino acids. The V end lost 1 base, the J end lost 5 bases, and 14 bases lay between the germline ends. For the CDR3, the DNA is TGTGCCAGCAGTTACTTCGGCAGCCTGGAGACCGGGGAGCTGTTTTTT. Translation gives CASSYFGSLETGELFF.

The chain is built from TRBV5-1 and TRBJ2-3; 8 bases are a match to TRBD1. V trimming: 2 bases; J trimming: 4 bases; junction bases outside the gene matches: 9. CDR1 is SGHRS and CDR2 is YFSETQ in the germline V gene. The CDR3 length is 16 residues. The DNA for the CDR3 is TGCGCCAGCAGCTTACCACGGACAGGGATGCCAGATACGCAGTATTTT. Translation gives CASSLPRTGMPDTQYF.

In DNA, the CDR3 is TGTGCCAGCAGCTTAGCGGTCTTAAACGGGGAGCTGTTTTTT. Amino acid sequence: CASSLAVLNGELFF. The chain couples TRBV7-6 to TRBJ2-2; D is ambiguous. CDR3 length: 14 residues. V was clipped by 0 bases and J by 7 bases, with 9 bases between them. CDR1 and CDR2 from the germline V gene are SGHVS and FNYEAQ. The complete variable domain, with remaining parts taken from reference TRBV7-6 and TRBJ2-2, reads GAGVSQSPRYKVTKRGQDVALRCDPISGHVSLYWYRQALGQGPEFLTYFNYEAQQDKSGLPNDRFSAERPEGSISTLTIQRTEQRDSAMYRCASSLAVLNGELFFGEGSRLTVL.

This sequence joins TRBV11-2 and TRBJ1-1; 7 bases align to TRBD1. Germline values: CDR1 SGHAT, CDR2 FQNNGV. The ends lost 3 bases at V and 3 bases at J; junction bases unmatched: 1. The CDR3 sequence is 13 residues long. CDR3 in DNA: TGTGCCAGCAGCTTCGGGACAGACACTGAAGCTTTCTTT. Protein sequence: CASSFGTDTEAFF.

This chain joins TRBV6-5 and TRBJ2-5; D ambiguous. CDR3 length: 11 amino acids. The germline V and J ends were trimmed by 5 bases and 1 base, with 2 bases remaining between them. In germline, CDR1 is MNHEY, CDR2 SVGAGI. The CDR3, as DNA: TGTGCCAGCAGTAGCCAAGAGACCCAGTACTTC. This codes for CASSSQETQYF.